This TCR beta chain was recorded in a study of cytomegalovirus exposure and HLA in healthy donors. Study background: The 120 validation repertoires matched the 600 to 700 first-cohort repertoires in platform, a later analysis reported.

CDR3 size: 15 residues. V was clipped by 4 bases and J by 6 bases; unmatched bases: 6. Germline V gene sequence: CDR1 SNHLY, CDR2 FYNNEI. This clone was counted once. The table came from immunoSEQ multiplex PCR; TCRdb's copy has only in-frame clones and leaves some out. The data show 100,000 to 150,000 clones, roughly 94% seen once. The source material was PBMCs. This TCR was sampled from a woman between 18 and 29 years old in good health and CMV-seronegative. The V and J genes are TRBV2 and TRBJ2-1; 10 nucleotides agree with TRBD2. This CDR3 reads CASSVDSGRFNEQFF. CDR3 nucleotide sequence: TGTGCCAGCAGTGTTGATAGCGGGAGGTTCAATGAGCAGTTCTTC.